This T cell receptor (beta chain) emerged from a study of cytomegalovirus exposure and HLA in healthy donors. Researchers ran the PCR with 60 Vbeta and 13 Jbeta primers. Generated by immunoSEQ multiplex PCR, the TCRdb table keeps only in-frame clones and is missing some. This sample's table has about 140,000 clones. This CDR3 comprises 15 residues. Trimming cost V 1 base and J 4 bases, with 12 bases left between them. The germline V gene encodes CDR1 SGHDT and CDR2 YYEEEE. Study conclusions and caveats: A missense DCLRE1C variant was associated with V- and J-gene trimming of TCR beta chains in a later analysis, and an independent cohort replicated the association. Another analysis was done later, and it associated around 15,000 TCR beta sequences with HLA alleles at 0.05 false discovery rate.

On this clone: Its target is unknown.

This receptor was taken from a male donor in good health and CMV-seronegative. This sequence joins TRBV5-6 and TRBJ1-5; possible D gene TRBD1, 6 bases. Material: PBMCs. The CDR3 loop is CASSLTARGNQPQHF. The CDR3, as DNA: TGTGCCAGCAGCTTGACGGCGAGGGGGAATCAGCCCCAGCATTTT.